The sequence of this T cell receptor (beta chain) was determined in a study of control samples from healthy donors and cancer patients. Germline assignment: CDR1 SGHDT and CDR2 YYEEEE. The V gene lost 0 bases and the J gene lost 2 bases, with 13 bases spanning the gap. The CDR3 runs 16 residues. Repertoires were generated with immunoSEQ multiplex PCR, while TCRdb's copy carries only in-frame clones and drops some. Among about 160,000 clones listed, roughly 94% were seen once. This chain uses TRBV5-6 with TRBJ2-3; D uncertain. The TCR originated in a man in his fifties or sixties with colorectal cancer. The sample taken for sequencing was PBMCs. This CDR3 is CASSLVTPALTDTQYF. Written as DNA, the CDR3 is TGTGCCAGCAGCTTGGTAACCCCAGCCCTCACAGATACGCAGTATTTT.